These T cell receptor beta chains were read from a single sample in a study of blood T cell repertoires in COVID-19. The assay was immunoSEQ multiplex PCR, and TCRdb's table has in-frame clones only and misses some. The sample lists almost 200,000 clones; around four fifths were seen once. Sequencing input: peripheral blood. The receptors were gathered from a man in his fifties or sixties with COVID-19, enrolled during active disease. Both conserved end residues are part of each CDR3. The D gene is left open where the match is weak. A row's size may be missing; if present it is once, few, many or a size class.

J: TRBJ1-1
D: -
size: -
V: TRBV19
DNA: TGTGCCAGTACCCCGGGAGGGGTCATGAACACTGAAGCTTTCTTT
CDR3: CASTPGGVMNTEAFF

J: TRBJ1-1
D: TRBD1
size: -
V: TRBV30
DNA: TGTGCCTGGGGCGGACAGGGACGGACTGAAGCTTTCTTT
CDR3: CAWGGQGRTEAFF

J: TRBJ1-2
D: -
size: -
V: TRBV27
DNA: TGTGCCAGCAGTCTCATAACAGGGTACGGCTACACCTTC
CDR3: CASSLITGYGYTF

J: TRBJ1-5
D: -
size: -
V: TRBV7-2
DNA: TGTGCCAGCAGCTTAGTCCGGGTTGTGGGCAATCAGCCCCAGCATTTT
CDR3: CASSLVRVVGNQPQHF

J: TRBJ2-1
D: TRBD2
size: -
V: TRBV15
DNA: TGTGCCACCAGCAGAGATCTGAGCGGGAGCTACAATGAGCAGTTCTTC
CDR3: CATSRDLSGSYNEQFF

J: TRBJ2-2
D: TRBD2
size: -
V: TRBV7-9
DNA: TGTGCCAGCAGCCCGACTAGCGGGTTGACCGGGGAGCTGTTTTTT
CDR3: CASSPTSGLTGELFF

J: TRBJ2-1
D: -
size: once
V: TRBV7-7
DNA: TGTGCCAGCAGCCAGACAGCTTACAATGAGCAGTTCTTC
CDR3: CASSQTAYNEQFF

J: TRBJ1-3
D: -
size: once
V: TRBV15
DNA: TGTGCCACCAGGGGACAACTCGGAAACACCATATATTTT
CDR3: CATRGQLGNTIYF

J: TRBJ2-7
D: TRBD2
size: -
V: TRBV25-1
DNA: TGTGCCAGCACCCCTAGCGGGGACTACGAGCAGTACTTC
CDR3: CASTPSGDYEQYF

J: TRBJ1-2
D: -
size: -
V: TRBV6-5
DNA: TGTGCCAGCAGTTACTCGGTGGGGGGAGGCTACACCTTC
CDR3: CASSYSVGGGYTF

J: TRBJ1-2
D: TRBD1
size: -
V: TRBV7-9
DNA: TGTGCCAGCAGCTCCGGACAGGGTACCTATGGCTACACCTTC
CDR3: CASSSGQGTYGYTF